This T cell receptor (beta chain) was found in a study of cytomegalovirus exposure and HLA in healthy donors. Study results and caveats: Using the classifier, cytomegalovirus status was reportedly diagnosed with high specificity and sensitivity. The study put 150 or so TCR beta chains on its list as cytomegalovirus-associated. The CMV antigen specificity of three CMV-associated chains was confirmed through in vitro analysis.

Notes on this clone: The antigen is unknown.

TCRdb's copy holds only in-frame clones and misses some; the assay was immunoSEQ multiplex PCR. The data contain about 140,000 clones, less than 90% of them singletons. Separate from the approximately 730-subject first cohort, the roughly 110-subject validation cohort was the one that the donors belonged to. The CDR3 totals 12 residues. The V end was cut by 5 bases, the J end by 4 bases, with 8 bases between. Germline V gives CDR1 MDHEN, CDR2 SYDVKM. The V gene is TRBV28, the J gene TRBJ1-1, with D hard to call. The sample consisted of PBMCs. The origin of this receptor is a man in his late teens or twenties in good health and CMV-seronegative. CDR3 nucleotides: TGTGCCAGCAGTGATCGGAGCACTGAAGCTTTCTTT. Translating it yields CASSDRSTEAFF. Supplemented by reference TRBV28 and TRBJ1-1, the full variable domain reads DVKVTQSSRYLVKRTGEKVFLECVQDMDHENMFWYRQDPGLGLRLIYFSYDVKMKEKGDIPEGYSVSREKKERFSLILESASTNQTSMYLCASSDRSTEAFFGQGTRLTVV.